This T cell receptor (beta chain) was profiled in a study of blood T cell repertoires in COVID-19. Authors' methods: Nucleated cell number was recorded as an estimate derived from reference gene primer amplification. TCRdb keeps only in-frame clones here, not all; method: immunoSEQ multiplex PCR. That table furnishes V, J and clone size, whereas the DNA furnished D and trimming. The table has a few hundred thousand clones, 70% to 90% seen once; the top ten hold around 1.8%. Donors were grouped by their self-reported clinical history. Either two negative PCRs, clearance, or symptom resolution qualified Cohort 3 donors as recovered. The CDR3 has 17 residues. The trim removed 4 bases at V and 4 bases at J, leaving 13 bases unmatched. CDR1 is SEHNR, CDR2 FQNEAQ, per germline (reference sequence).

The specimen was PBMCs or T cells enriched from blood (not recorded which). The sequence came from a woman in her 50s who had recovered from COVID-19. The genes are TRBV7-9 and TRBJ2-5; 9 positions match TRBD2. CDR3 region: CASSSGDVAGEGETQYF. CDR3 in DNA: TGTGCCAGCAGCTCGGGAGATGTAGCGGGAGAAGGAGAGACCCAGTACTTC.